The 32 T cell receptor beta chains listed next were all sequenced from one sample in a study of blood T cell repertoires in COVID-19. Method: immunoSEQ multiplex PCR; TCRdb's copy keeps in-frame clones and lacks some. The data contain 350,000 to 550,000 clones, approximately 90% of them singletons. The sequencing input was peripheral blood. The receptors were sampled from a woman aged 30 to 39 with acute or convalescent COVID-19.

The rearrangement links TRBV18 to TRBJ1-1, with 8 bases fitting TRBD1. The CDR3 contains 15 residues. V gave up 3 bases and J gave up 5 bases; unmatched junction bases: 8. Per the germline V gene, CDR1 is KGHSH and CDR2 is LQKENI. The CDR3 DNA follows: TGTGCCAGCTCACCTGGGAGGACAGGGAGGACTGAAGCTTTCTTT. Its protein is CASSPGRTGRTEAFF.

About this clone: Other DNA sequences of this sample code for an identical CDR3. The V and J genes are TRBV9 and TRBJ2-3; D is ambiguous. The germline V gene encodes CDR1 SGDLS and CDR2 YYNGEE. V was clipped by 0 bases and J by 6 bases, with 5 bases between them. The CDR3 sequence is 12 residues long. The CDR3 is CASSVDGDTQYF. CDR3 DNA sequence: TGTGCCAGCAGCGTAGACGGGGATACGCAGTATTTT.

The chain combines TRBV7-2 with TRBJ2-3; D unresolved. Trimming took off 0 bases at V and 2 bases at J, with 9 bases between the two ends. Looked up from germline, CDR1 is SGHTA and CDR2 is FQGNSA. The length of the CDR3 is 15 residues. The CDR3 region is CASSLAFYNTDTQYF. CDR3 sequence (DNA): TGTGCCAGCAGCTTAGCGTTCTATAACACAGATACGCAGTATTTT.

The chain combines TRBV2 with TRBJ1-2; D is undetermined. This CDR3 spans 12 amino acids. The germline gives CDR1 SNHLY, CDR2 FYNNEI. Trimming took 4 bases from V and 13 from J, leaving 16 bases between them. The CDR3 is CASSARSWLITF. The CDR3 bases are TGTGCCAGCAGTGCGCGTTCGTGGTTGATCACCTTC.

The chain combines TRBV6-5 with TRBJ1-5, with D maybe TRBD1 (6 bases). Trimming cost V 4 bases and J 2 bases, with 9 bases left between them. The CDR3 is 14 residues long. Germline values: CDR1 MNHEY, CDR2 SVGAGI. The CDR3 sequence is CASSSRQGNQPQHF. The CDR3 nucleotides read TGTGCCAGCAGTTCCCGACAGGGCAATCAGCCCCAGCATTTT.

The chain links TRBV5-1 to TRBJ1-4, with TRBD1 matching over 7 bases. CDR1 SGHRS and CDR2 YFSETQ come from the germline V gene. V was pared by 4 bases and J by 0 bases, with 3 bases of the junction left unmatched. The CDR3 covers 15 residues. The CDR3 coding sequence is TGCGCCAGCAGCACCGGGACAGCAACTAATGAAAAACTGTTTTTT. This gives the protein CASSTGTATNEKLFF.

V is TRBV9 and J is TRBJ1-1; D ambiguous. This CDR3 region has 14 residues. The V and J ends lost 2 bases and 4 bases respectively, with 12 bases between them. Germline V gives CDR1 SGDLS, CDR2 YYNGEE. CDR3 DNA sequence: TGTGCCAGCAGCGTCGGCTGGGAGCCCACTGAAGCTTTCTTT. Its translation: CASSVGWEPTEAFF.

The V and J genes are TRBV12-3 or TRBV12-4 and TRBJ1-5; the D is unclear. The CDR3 length is 12 residues. The germline V and J ends were trimmed by 9 bases and 7 bases, with 13 bases remaining between them. CDR3 in DNA: TGTGCCAGTTCAGGAGGTCGACAGCCCCAGCATTTT. It is translated as CASSGGRQPQHF.

This chain links TRBV7-2 with TRBJ2-5; 10 nucleotides match TRBD2. J was trimmed by 5 bases and V by 8 bases; bases with no gene match: 5. This CDR3 is 13 amino acids long. Germline CDR1 reads SGHTA; CDR2 reads FQGNSA. The CDR3 region has the DNA TGTGCCAGCTCCGGGACTAGCGTTGAGACCCAGTACTTC. It encodes CASSGTSVETQYF.

V is TRBV28 and J is TRBJ1-1, with 7 bases identical to TRBD1. The CDR3 runs 14 residues. With 7 bases clipped from V and 3 bases from J, the junction kept 8 bases outside the gene matches. The germline gives CDR1 MDHEN, CDR2 SYDVKM. The CDR3 DNA is TGTGCCAGCACCCTACAGGGGCTAGACACTGAAGCTTTCTTT. As protein: CASTLQGLDTEAFF.

The rearrangement links TRBV3-1 (or the pseudogene TRBV3-2) to TRBJ2-7; tentatively, D is TRBD2 (6 bases). The CDR3 contains 11 residues. The germline V gene has CDR1 LGHDT and CDR2 YNNKEL (reference sequence). The V gene lost 11 bases and the J gene lost 2 bases, with 10 bases spanning the gap. Written as DNA, the CDR3 is TGTGCCGTCAGGACTACCTACGAGCAGTACTTC. Its translation: CAVRTTYEQYF.

V and J are TRBV10-3 and TRBJ1-5, with TRBD1 matching over 8 bases. Germline CDR1 is ENHRY and CDR2 is SYGVKD. J gave up 5 bases and V 6 bases, and 6 bases lay outside the gene matches. This CDR3 has 14 residues. In nucleotides, the CDR3 is TGTGCCATCAGACCGGACAGGGACGATCAGCCCCAGCATTTT. It codes for CAIRPDRDDQPQHF.

This chain joins TRBV18 and TRBJ2-7; the match to TRBD2 covers 7 bases. CDR1 KGHSH and CDR2 LQKENI come from the germline V gene. J gave up 3 bases and V 4 bases, and 9 bases lay outside the gene matches. The CDR3 has 15 residues. This chain's CDR3 is CASSLFGTTSYEQYF. The DNA for the CDR3 is TGTGCCAGCTCACTGTTTGGGACTACTAGCTACGAGCAGTACTTC.

This clone was seen just once. V and J are TRBV28 and TRBJ2-7, with TRBD1 matching over 9 bases. This CDR3 comprises 16 residues. Trimming at V came to 5 bases and at J to 9 bases, leaving 17 bases not matched to a gene. Per germline, CDR1 MDHEN and CDR2 SYDVKM. CDR3 nucleotides: TGTGCCAGCAGTGGACAGGGGACTACACACATGTCTGGGCAGTACTTC. This encodes CASSGQGTTHMSGQYF.

The V gene is TRBV6-5, the J gene TRBJ1-6; D possibly corresponds to TRBD1 (5 bases). The V gene's germline CDR1 is MNHEY and CDR2 SVGAGI. V gave up 6 bases and J gave up 6 bases, with 9 bases separating them. The CDR3 totals 13 residues. In DNA form, the CDR3 reads TGTGCCAGCAGCCGAGACAGTAATTCACCCCTCCACTTT. Translating gives CASSRDSNSPLHF.

The chain is built from TRBV15 and TRBJ2-1; D gene ambiguous. The length of the CDR3 is 13 residues. Trimming shortened V by 4 bases and J by 6 bases, and 10 bases separated the two germline ends. In germline, CDR1 is LNHNV, CDR2 YYDKDF (reference sequence). CDR3 sequence: CATSNRVINEQFF. CDR3 nucleotide sequence: TGTGCCACCAGCAACCGGGTCATCAATGAGCAGTTCTTC.

The chain joins TRBV2 to TRBJ2-1, with D possibly TRBD2 on 6 matching bases. Germline values: CDR1 SNHLY, CDR2 FYNNEI. The CDR3 is 13 amino acids. V was pared by 7 bases and J by 4 bases, with 11 bases between. The CDR3 is CASTPGSYNEQFF. Here the CDR3 DNA reads TGTGCCAGCACCCCCGGGAGTTACAATGAGCAGTTCTTC.

The chain couples TRBV2 to TRBJ2-2; possible D gene TRBD2, 6 bases. V was cut by 7 bases and J by 4 bases, with 16 bases left in between. Germline CDR1 reads SNHLY; CDR2 reads FYNNEI. The CDR3 extends over 15 amino acids. The DNA of the CDR3 is TGTGCCAGCAAAAGTGGGGGGATTATCACCGGGGAGCTGTTTTTT. This codes for CASKSGGIITGELFF.

This clone was detected once. This rearrangement joins TRBV6-6 to TRBJ1-2; 9 bases line up with TRBD1. J was trimmed by 7 bases and V by 0 bases; bases with no gene match: 3. Per germline, CDR1 MNHNY and CDR2 SVGAGI (reference sequence). This CDR3 comprises 14 residues. DNA for the CDR3: TGTGCCAGCAGTTACTCGGACAGGGGCGGTGGCTACACCTTC. As protein: CASSYSDRGGGYTF.

The chain carries TRBV5-5 and TRBJ1-5; TRBD1 matches at 7 bases. CDR3 length: 16 amino acids. V trimming: 1 base; J trimming: 3 bases; junction bases outside the gene matches: 7. Germline V gene lookup returns CDR1 SGHKS and CDR2 YYEKEE (reference sequence). The CDR3 spells CASSLTRQGLNQPQHF. Here the CDR3 DNA reads TGTGCCAGCAGCTTGACGAGACAGGGCCTCAATCAGCCCCAGCATTTT.

The chain joins TRBV5-1 to TRBJ2-1, with unresolved D. Trimming cost V 1 base and J 2 bases, with 10 bases left between them. The germline CDR1 and CDR2 sequences are SGHRS and YFSETQ. The CDR3 loop spans 15 amino acids. The CDR3 region has the DNA TGCGCCAGCAGCTTGACCCCCAGCGCCTACAATGAGCAGTTCTTC. This encodes CASSLTPSAYNEQFF.

Regarding this clone: This CDR3 is also generated by other DNA sequences in the sample. CDR3 amino acids: CASSAGLAANNEQFF. The CDR3 nucleotides read TGTGCCAGCAGCGCGGGACTAGCGGCTAACAATGAGCAGTTCTTC. The chain is built from TRBV2 and TRBJ2-1; 11 nucleotides match TRBD2. This CDR3 is built from 15 residues. Germline CDR1 reads SNHLY; CDR2 reads FYNNEI. V shed 6 bases, J shed 5 bases, and the junction held 6 bases outside the gene matches.

The CDR3 sequence is CASSPFGGGADTQYF. Written as DNA, the CDR3 is TGTGCCAGCAGCCCCTTTGGCGGGGGGGCAGATACGCAGTATTTT. The genes are TRBV7-3 and TRBJ2-3; 9 positions agree with TRBD2. The length of the CDR3 is 15 residues. Unmatched junction bases numbered 7, after V lost 5 bases and J lost 4 bases. CDR1 and CDR2 (germline): SGHTA, FQGTGA.

For the CDR3, the DNA is TGTGCCACACGACAGACCTACGAGCAGTACTTC. This codes for CATRQTYEQYF. V is TRBV2 and J is TRBJ2-7, with D possibly being TRBD1 (5 bases). The CDR3 runs 11 residues. Deletions cut 10 bases from V and 2 bases from J, with 9 bases between. Germline assignment: CDR1 SNHLY and CDR2 FYNNEI.

The chain joins TRBV6-5 to TRBJ2-7, with 8 bases matching TRBD1. The V gene's germline CDR1 is MNHEY and CDR2 SVGAGI. This CDR3 spans 13 amino acids. V was pared by 8 bases and J by 2 bases, with 5 bases of the junction left unmatched. As DNA, the CDR3 is TGTGCCAGCGTCCGACAGGGGCCCTACGAGCAGTACTTC. Its translation is CASVRQGPYEQYF.

For this clone: The sample has other DNA sequences that encode this CDR3 too. The gene calls are TRBV9 and TRBJ1-1; weak D call: TRBD1 (5 bases). The ends were cut back, 3 bases at V and 5 bases at J, with 11 bases in the middle. The CDR3 has 13 amino acids. Germline CDR1 reads SGDLS; CDR2 reads YYNGEE. CDR3 amino acids: CASSAGGNTEAFF. The CDR3 nucleotides are TGTGCCAGCAGCGCTGGGGGGAATACTGAAGCTTTCTTT.

This rearrangement joins TRBV4-1 to TRBJ2-7; D might be TRBD2 (6 bases). The length of the CDR3 is 13 residues. The ends were cut back, 1 base at V and 4 bases at J, with 8 bases in the middle. The germline V gene has CDR1 MGHRA and CDR2 YSYEKL. The CDR3 nucleotides are TGCGCCAGCAGCCAAGGGGCGGGATACGAGCAGTACTTC. Its protein product is CASSQGAGYEQYF.

V and J are TRBV1 and TRBJ2-2; TRBD2 was called by the table and not checked on the DNA. TRBV1 is labeled a pseudogene. The CDR3 totals 19 residues. CDR3 sequence: CTSSQAGGARGGWSGELFF. The CDR3 region has the DNA TGCACCAGCAGCCAAGCCGGCGGGGCTCGGGGGGGCTGGTCCGGGGAGCTGTTTTTT.

The V and J genes are TRBV10-3 and TRBJ2-5, with D maybe TRBD1 (5 bases). Germline V lookup: CDR1 ENHRY, CDR2 SYGVKD. The CDR3 is 14 amino acids. V was clipped by 1 base and J by 2 bases, with 8 bases between them. The DNA of the CDR3 is TGTGCCATCAGTGAGTTCTCAGGGCAAGAGACCCAGTACTTC. Translating it yields CAISEFSGQETQYF.

The V call is TRBV27, the J call TRBJ2-1; 8 nucleotides align to TRBD2. The CDR3 consists of 15 residues. J lost 8 bases, V lost 4 bases, and 10 bases had no gene match. CDR1 is MNHEY and CDR2 is SMNVEV in the germline V gene (reference sequence). CDR3 loop: CASSYGGVVSDEQFF. The CDR3 DNA follows: TGTGCCAGCAGTTACGGGGGGGTGGTATCCGATGAGCAGTTCTTC.

The gene calls are TRBV14 and TRBJ2-7; TRBD1 matches 12 bases. V lost 1 base to trimming and J lost 4 bases; unmatched junction nucleotides: 5. The V gene's germline CDR1 is SGHDN and CDR2 FVKESK. CDR3 length: 16 amino acids. DNA of the CDR3: TGTGCCAGCAGCCAAGCGGGACAGGGGGCTGGATACGAGCAGTACTTC. This encodes CASSQAGQGAGYEQYF.

The chain couples TRBV4-1 to TRBJ1-1; 9 nucleotides agree with TRBD1. Unmatched junction bases numbered 9, after V lost 3 bases and J lost 4 bases. The CDR3 length is 16 residues. Germline-derived CDR1 and CDR2 are MGHRA and YSYEKL. CDR3 sequence reads: CASSQPGQGRFTEAFF. CDR3 nucleotide sequence: TGCGCCAGCAGCCAGCCGGGACAGGGTAGGTTCACTGAAGCTTTCTTT.